One and the same sample provided the 12 T cell receptor beta chains below, sequenced in a study of blood T cell repertoires in COVID-19. Assay: immunoSEQ multiplex PCR; the TCRdb copy retains only in-frame clones and omits some. Of hundreds of thousands of clones listed, 82% are singletons. Sequenced material: PBMCs or T cells enriched from blood (not recorded which). The receptor source for this set is a man aged 35-49 years who had been exposed to COVID-19.

The chain is built from TRBV5-1 and TRBJ2-7, with 8 bases that match TRBD1. V shed 4 bases and J 3 bases; nucleotides not matched to a gene: 9. Germline CDR1 is SGHRS and CDR2 is YFSETQ. This CDR3 spans 15 amino acids. The CDR3 bases are TGCGCCAGCAGCCGAGCAGGGGGCGTTTACTACGAGCAGTACTTC. It yields the protein CASSRAGGVYYEQYF.

The genes are TRBV10-3 and TRBJ2-1; D not certain. The germline V gene encodes CDR1 ENHRY and CDR2 SYGVKD. The CDR3 has 13 residues. Trimming took 4 bases from V and 7 from J, leaving 11 bases between them. The CDR3 is CAISVSGGNEQFF. CDR3 nucleotides: TGTGCCATCAGTGTTTCCGGCGGAAATGAGCAGTTCTTC.

V gene TRBV3-1 (or the pseudogene TRBV3-2) combines with J gene TRBJ2-1, with TRBD2 as a possible D gene (6 bases). Looked up from germline, CDR1 is LGHDT and CDR2 is YNNKEL (reference sequence). This CDR3 comprises 13 residues. Trimming left V 5 bases short and J 5 bases short, with 10 bases between. The CDR3 nucleotides are TGTGCCAGCAGCTACGGGACTGACAATGAGCAGTTCTTC. Translated: CASSYGTDNEQFF.

The CDR3 region has the DNA TGTGCCAGCAGTGCCAGGACAGGGGGCGCGTATGGCTACACCTTC. Residues: CASSARTGGAYGYTF. The J gene is TRBJ1-2, the V gene TRBV28; 11 nucleotides align to TRBD1. V dropped 5 bases and J dropped 5; count of bases not matched to a gene: 7. This CDR3 spans 15 amino acids. CDR1 is MDHEN, CDR2 SYDVKM, per germline.

The genes are TRBV19 and TRBJ2-3; D might be TRBD2 (5 bases). The CDR3 totals 13 residues. Germline assignment: CDR1 LNHDA and CDR2 SQIVND (reference sequence). Trimming removed 6 bases from V and 2 bases from J, with 9 bases in between. The CDR3 sequence is CASSPGNTDTQYF. DNA for the CDR3: TGTGCCAGTAGCCCCGGGAACACAGATACGCAGTATTTT.

The V gene is TRBV27, the J gene TRBJ1-6, with D possibly being TRBD1 (6 bases). In germline, CDR1 is MNHEY, CDR2 SMNVEV (reference sequence). This CDR3 has 16 amino acids. Trimming removed 8 bases from V and 1 base from J, with 15 bases in between. The CDR3 reads CASSTGGWSYNSPLHF. CDR3 DNA sequence: TGTGCCAGCTCGACGGGGGGCTGGTCCTATAATTCACCCCTCCACTTT.

The chain couples TRBV10-3 to TRBJ1-1; D gene uncertain. Between the trimmed V and J ends, which lost 6 bases and 0 bases, there was a span of 8 bases. CDR1 is ENHRY and CDR2 is SYGVKD in the germline V gene. The CDR3 contains 13 residues. CDR3 DNA: TGTGCCATCAGCCCTACGGTGAACACTGAAGCTTTCTTT. It encodes CAISPTVNTEAFF.

The CDR3 region has the DNA TGTGCCACCGGGCGCAGGGGAGCGGGCACAGATACGCAGTATTTT. Amino acid sequence: CATGRRGAGTDTQYF. V usage is TRBV24-1 and J usage is TRBJ2-3; D may be TRBD1 (6 bases). V shed 9 bases and J shed 1 base, with 16 bases lying between them. This CDR3 comprises 15 residues. The germline V gene has CDR1 KGHDR and CDR2 SFDVKD.

This chain uses TRBV30 with TRBJ2-3; D possibly corresponds to TRBD2 (5 bases). This CDR3 has 18 amino acids. V dropped 3 bases and J dropped 2 bases, with 24 bases sitting between them. Germline lookup yields CDR1 GTSNPN and CDR2 SVGIG (reference sequence). CDR3 DNA: TGTGCCTGGAGAGTAGAGGGTGTGGCCGACACCCCCACAGATACGCAGTATTTT. The encoded protein is CAWRVEGVADTPTDTQYF.

The CDR3 sequence is CASSLFPGGVTEAFF. CDR3 sequence (DNA): TGTGCCAGCAGCTTGTTTCCAGGGGGTGTAACTGAAGCTTTCTTT. V is TRBV5-6 and J is TRBJ1-1; 7 bases match TRBD1. This CDR3 is built from 15 residues. V dropped 1 base and J dropped 5; count of bases not matched to a gene: 8. Germline CDR1 reads SGHDT; CDR2 reads YYEEEE.

This sequence joins TRBV3-1 (or the pseudogene TRBV3-2) and TRBJ1-4, with D perhaps matching TRBD1 (6 bases). CDR1 LGHDT and CDR2 YNNKEL come from the germline V gene (reference sequence). Trimming left V 8 bases short and J 1 base short, with 17 bases between. CDR3 length: 16 amino acids. The CDR3 DNA is TGTGCCAGCTGGGGCGGGGGCGGCCAAACTAATGAAAAACTGTTTTTT. Translated: CASWGGGGQTNEKLFF.

J is TRBJ2-1 and V is TRBV7-2, with no clear D. CDR1 is SGHTA, CDR2 FQGNSA, per germline. The CDR3 sequence is 14 residues long. Trimming cost V 1 base and J 9 bases, with 13 bases left between them. CDR3 sequence (DNA): TGTGCCAGCAGCTTAGGGTTCGCGAGAGGTGAGCAGTTCTTC. This translates into CASSLGFARGEQFF.